This T cell receptor (beta chain) was sequenced during a study of shared clonotypes between healthy human individuals. Findings and caveats of the study: Non-shared clonotypes were found to have lower generation probabilities than the clonotypes that were shared by all four of the sorted-subset donors. Naive CD4 clonotype sharing across a few donors was approximately 5.2%.

Notes on this clone: The antigen remains unidentified.

TCRdb keeps only in-frame clones here, not all; method: immunoSEQ multiplex PCR. The sample lists about 1,900,000 clones, around 96% occurring once. Naive CD8 cells lacked CD45RO, underwent positive selection for CCR7 and left out terminally differentiated effector memory CD45RA+ cells. Trimming left V 6 bases short and J 5 bases short, with 20 bases between. The CDR3 is made up of 16 amino acids. CDR1 SGHRS and CDR2 YFSETQ come from the germline V gene. The TCR sequence derives from a young man in good health. The sample was naive CD8+ T cells sorted from blood. The V gene is TRBV5-1, the J gene TRBJ1-4; D not resolved. The CDR3 nucleotides read TGCGCCAGCACCTGGGAAGGGCACACTCAGAATGAAAAACTGTTTTTT. Amino acid sequence: CASTWEGHTQNEKLFF.